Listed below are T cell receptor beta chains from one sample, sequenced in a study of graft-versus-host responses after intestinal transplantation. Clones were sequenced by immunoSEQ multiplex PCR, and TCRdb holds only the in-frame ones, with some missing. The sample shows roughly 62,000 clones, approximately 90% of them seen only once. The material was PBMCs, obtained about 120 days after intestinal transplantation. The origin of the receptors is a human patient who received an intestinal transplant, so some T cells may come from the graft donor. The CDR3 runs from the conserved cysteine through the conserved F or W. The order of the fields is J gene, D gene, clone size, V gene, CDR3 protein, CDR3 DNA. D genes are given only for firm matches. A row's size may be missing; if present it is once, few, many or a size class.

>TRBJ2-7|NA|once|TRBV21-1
CASSKERGRFSYEQYF
TGTGCCAGCAGCAAAGAGAGGGGGCGGTTCTCCTACGAGCAGTACTTC
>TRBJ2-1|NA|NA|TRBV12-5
CASAHEAASVDEQFF
TGTGCTAGTGCCCATGAGGCCGCCAGCGTCGATGAGCAGTTCTTC
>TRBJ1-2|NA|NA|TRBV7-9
CASSLGLYGYTF
TGTGCCAGCAGCTTAGGGCTGTATGGCTACACCTTC
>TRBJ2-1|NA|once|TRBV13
CASSFHTLNEQFF
TGTGCCAGCAGCTTCCATACCCTTAATGAGCAGTTCTTC
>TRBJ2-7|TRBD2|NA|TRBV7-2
CASSLSLAGQYF
TGTGCCAGCAGCTTAAGCCTAGCGGGGCAGTACTTC
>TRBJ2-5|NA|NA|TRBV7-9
CASSAMTVQETQYF
TGTGCCAGCAGCGCCATGACAGTCCAAGAGACCCAGTACTTC
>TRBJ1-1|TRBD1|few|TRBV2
CASSMDREDAFF
TGTGCCAGCAGTATGGACAGGGAGGACGCTTTCTTT
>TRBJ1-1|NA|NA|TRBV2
CASKIPGHNTEAFF
TGTGCCAGCAAAATCCCGGGACACAACACTGAAGCTTTCTTT
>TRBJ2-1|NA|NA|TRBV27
CASSFLNNRYNEQFF
TGTGCCAGCAGTTTCCTAAACAACAGGTACAATGAGCAGTTCTTC
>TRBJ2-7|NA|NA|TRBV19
CASSPGPQGYEQYF
TGTGCCAGTAGTCCGGGACCACAAGGCTACGAGCAGTACTTC
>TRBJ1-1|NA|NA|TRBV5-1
CASSSRQTNTEAFF
TGCGCCAGCAGCTCGCGACAGACCAACACTGAAGCTTTCTTT
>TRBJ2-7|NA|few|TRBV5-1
CASSVTGGRDEQYF
TGCGCCAGCAGCGTAACAGGGGGGAGGGACGAGCAGTACTTC
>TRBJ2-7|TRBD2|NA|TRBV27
CASSLADPYEQYF
TGTGCCAGCAGTCTAGCGGATCCCTACGAGCAGTACTTC
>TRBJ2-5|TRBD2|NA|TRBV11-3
CASSLGREGRETQYF
TGTGCCAGCAGCTTAGGACGGGAGGGCCGGGAGACCCAGTACTTC
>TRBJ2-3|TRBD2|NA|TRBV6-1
CASRGLAGGPDTQYF
TGTGCCAGCAGAGGACTAGCGGGAGGTCCAGATACGCAGTATTTT
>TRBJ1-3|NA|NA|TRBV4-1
CASSQDHAASGNTIYF
TGCGCCAGCAGCCAAGATCACGCAGCCTCTGGAAACACCATATATTTT
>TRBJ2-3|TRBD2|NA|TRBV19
CASSMSSGVPDTQYF
TGTGCCAGTAGTATGTCTAGCGGGGTTCCAGATACGCAGTATTTT
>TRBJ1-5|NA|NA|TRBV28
CASSAMGGGSQPQHF
TGTGCCAGCAGTGCCATGGGGGGGGGCAGTCAGCCCCAGCATTTT
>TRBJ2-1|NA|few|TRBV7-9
CASSFLGISYNEQFF
TGTGCCAGCAGCTTTCTCGGGATCTCCTACAATGAGCAGTTCTTC
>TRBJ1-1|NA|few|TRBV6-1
CASSEGGAVTEAFF
TGTGCCAGCAGTGAGGGGGGTGCAGTCACTGAAGCTTTCTTT
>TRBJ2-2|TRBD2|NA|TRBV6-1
CASSGTSGSRVGELFF
TGTGCCAGCAGTGGGACTAGCGGGAGCCGGGTCGGGGAGCTGTTTTTT
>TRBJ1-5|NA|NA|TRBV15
CATSRVFHGGANQPQHF
TGTGCCACCAGCAGAGTTTTTCACGGTGGAGCCAATCAGCCCCAGCATTTT
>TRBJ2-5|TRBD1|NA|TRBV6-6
CASSYGTGPKETQYF
TGTGCCAGCAGTTACGGGACAGGCCCTAAAGAGACCCAGTACTTC
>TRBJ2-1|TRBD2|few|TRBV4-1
CASRGPLLKGTSGGGEQFF
TGCGCCAGTCGGGGACCCCTCCTTAAAGGGACTAGCGGGGGCGGTGAGCAGTTCTTC
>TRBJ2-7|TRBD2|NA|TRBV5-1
CASSLGHGTSWREQYF
TGCGCCAGCAGCCTTGGACACGGGACTAGTTGGAGGGAGCAGTACTTC
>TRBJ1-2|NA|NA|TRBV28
CASNFPTELNYGYTF
TGTGCCAGCAACTTTCCGACAGAGTTGAACTATGGCTACACCTTC
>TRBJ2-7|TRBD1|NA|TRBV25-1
CASSRYGDRVDEQYF
TGTGCCAGCAGTAGATACGGGGACAGGGTCGACGAGCAGTACTTC
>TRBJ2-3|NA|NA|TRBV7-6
CASSPLQDTDTQYF
TGTGCCAGCAGCCCCCTTCAGGACACAGATACGCAGTATTTT
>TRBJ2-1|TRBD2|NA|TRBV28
CASSLLAGSSYNEQFF
TGTGCCAGCAGTTTACTAGCGGGAAGCTCCTACAATGAGCAGTTCTTC
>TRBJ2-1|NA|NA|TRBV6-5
CASSGINEQFF
TGTGCCAGCAGTGGGATCAATGAGCAGTTCTTC
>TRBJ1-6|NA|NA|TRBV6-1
CATRDTRGSPLHF
TGTGCTACGAGGGACACCCGGGGTTCACCCCTCCACTTT
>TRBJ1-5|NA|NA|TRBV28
CASSLRGQPQHF
TGTGCCAGCAGTTTACGAGGACAGCCCCAGCATTTT
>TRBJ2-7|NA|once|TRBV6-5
CATSVEAALGEQYF
TGTGCCACCTCCGTTGAGGCGGCCTTGGGGGAGCAGTACTTC
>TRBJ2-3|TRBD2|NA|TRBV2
CASRPGLAGYTDTQYF
TGTGCCAGCAGGCCGGGACTAGCGGGGTACACAGATACGCAGTATTTT
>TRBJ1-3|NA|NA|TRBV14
CASSQWGSTIYF
TGTGCCAGCAGCCAATGGGGAAGCACCATATATTTT
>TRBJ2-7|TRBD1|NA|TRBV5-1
CATSRQGEGEQYF
TGCGCCACCTCAAGACAGGGGGAGGGCGAGCAGTACTTC
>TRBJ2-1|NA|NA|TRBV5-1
CASSERTSLAPNEQFF
TGCGCCAGCAGCGAAAGGACGAGCCTCGCCCCCAATGAGCAGTTCTTC
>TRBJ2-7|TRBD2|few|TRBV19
CASSIAGGPYEQYF
TGTGCCAGTAGTATAGCGGGGGGGCCCTACGAGCAGTACTTC
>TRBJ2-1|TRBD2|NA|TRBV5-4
CASSFGTSGYNEQFF
TGTGCCAGCAGCTTCGGGACTAGCGGCTACAATGAGCAGTTCTTC
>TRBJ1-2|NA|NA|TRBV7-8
CASSLPGTSHGYTF
TGTGCCAGCAGCTTACCAGGTACCTCGCATGGCTACACCTTC
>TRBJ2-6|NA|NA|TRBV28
CASSPGHLAGANVLTF
TGTGCCAGCAGTCCCGGACACCTCGCTGGGGCCAACGTCCTGACTTTC
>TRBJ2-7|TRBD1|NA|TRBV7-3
CASSSQGEDEQYF
TGTGCCAGCAGCTCACAGGGGGAGGACGAGCAGTACTTC
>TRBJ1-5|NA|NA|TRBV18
CASSPTGGDQPQHF
TGTGCCAGCTCACCAACGGGGGGAGACCAGCCCCAGCATTTT
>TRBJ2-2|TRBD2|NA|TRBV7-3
CASSSGLAGGGELFF
TGTGCCAGCAGCTCCGGACTAGCTGGGGGTGGGGAGCTGTTTTTT
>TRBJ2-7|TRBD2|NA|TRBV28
CASSPTTSGTYEQYF
TGTGCCAGCAGTCCCACGACTAGCGGGACCTACGAGCAGTACTTC
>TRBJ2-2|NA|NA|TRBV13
CASSWGTADTGELFF
TGTGCCAGCAGCTGGGGGACGGCCGACACCGGGGAGCTGTTTTTT
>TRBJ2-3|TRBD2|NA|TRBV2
CASSEARGVSTDTQYF
TGTGCCAGCAGTGAAGCCCGGGGGGTCAGCACAGATACGCAGTATTTT
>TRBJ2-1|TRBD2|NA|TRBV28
CASSSSGTSGYNEQFF
TGTGCCAGCAGTTCCTCCGGGACTAGCGGTTACAATGAGCAGTTCTTC
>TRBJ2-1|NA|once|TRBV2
CASSSDSWVRNEQFF
TGTGCCAGCAGCTCGGACAGTTGGGTTCGGAATGAGCAGTTCTTC
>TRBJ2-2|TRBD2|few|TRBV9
CASNPGTMNTGELFF
TGTGCCAGCAACCCCGGGACTATGAACACCGGGGAGCTGTTTTTT